Described below is a single TCR beta chain sequence and its context. Some clones are missing from TCRdb's copy, which holds only in-frame ones; the method was immunoSEQ multiplex PCR. The sample has 15,000 to 20,000 clones; 75% to 90% are singletons. This entry belongs to a study of T cell changes during pregnancy in multiple sclerosis. The sample in question was CD8+ T cells from peripheral blood mononuclear cells, obtained after pregnancy. The clonotype comes from a female donor in good health, enrolled as a control in a pregnancy study.

The CDR3 DNA reads as TGTGCCAGCGGGGCGCCAGGGGCGCGGTACACTGAAGCTTTCTTT. This translates into CASGAPGARYTEAFF. The V and J genes are TRBV13 and TRBJ1-1, with D possibly matching TRBD1 (6 bases). Germline V CDR1 and CDR2: PRHDT, FYEKMQ (reference sequence). This CDR3 is 15 amino acids long. V dropped 8 bases and J dropped 3 bases, with 19 bases sitting between them.